These 19 T cell receptor beta chains came from one sample sequenced in a study of PD-L1 blockade in urothelial cancer. Libraries were prepared by immunoSEQ multiplex PCR; TCRdb keeps only in-frame clonotypes and omits some of them. This table has roughly 63,000 clones, roughly 79% appearing once. Noted time point: pretreatment peripheral blood. This specimen consisted of PBMCs, obtained around atezolizumab (anti-PD-L1) treatment. These receptors were collected from a man aged 65-85 years with urothelial cancer.

The chain links TRBV18 to TRBJ1-2, with 8 bases that match TRBD1. The V gene end was trimmed by 5 bases and the J gene end by 8 bases; junction bases not matched to a gene: 10. Germline V gene data show CDR1 as KGHSH and CDR2 as LQKENI. The CDR3 sequence is 14 residues long. CDR3 nucleotide sequence: TGTGCCAGCTCAGCGACAGGGGAGGCGATCGGCTACACCTTC. Translated: CASSATGEAIGYTF.

CDR3 sequence (DNA): TGCGCCAGCAGCTTGGAAACAGGGTTGCGGAGAGACGAGCAGTACTTC. Its protein product is CASSLETGLRRDEQYF. This chain uses TRBV5-1 with TRBJ2-7; D may be TRBD1 (6 bases). This CDR3 is 16 amino acids long. V lost 0 bases, J lost 5 bases, and 18 bases lay in between. Germline lookup yields CDR1 SGHRS and CDR2 YFSETQ.

CDR3 DNA: TGTGCCAGTAGTATAATATTAGGGACAGGGGGTCAAAACATTCAGTACTTC. This sequence encodes CASSIILGTGGQNIQYF. The genes are TRBV19 and TRBJ2-4; 11 bases line up with TRBD1. This CDR3 has 17 residues. Germline loops: CDR1 LNHDA, CDR2 SQIVND (reference sequence). V was pared by 2 bases and J by 5 bases, with 8 bases of the junction left unmatched.

The V call is TRBV28, the J call TRBJ2-2, with 10 bases fitting TRBD2. CDR1 is MDHEN, CDR2 SYDVKM, per germline. The V segment lost 1 base and the J segment 6 bases; nucleotides outside the gene matches: 8. There are 17 residues in the CDR3. The CDR3 coding sequence is TGTGCCAGCAGTTTATCCCGGCTAGCGGGAGTCCCCGGGGAGCTGTTTTTT. Amino acids: CASSLSRLAGVPGELFF.

V usage is TRBV18 and J usage is TRBJ2-7; TRBD2 matches 9 bases. CDR1 is KGHSH, CDR2 LQKENI, per germline. Germline trimming cut 6 bases from V and 9 bases from J; bases unmatched to any gene: 30. This CDR3 spans 20 amino acids. In DNA, the CDR3 is TGTGCCAGCTCCCCAGGTGAAGGGACTAGCACACTTTCTAGACGAGTCGGGCAGTACTTC. Encoded protein: CASSPGEGTSTLSRRVGQYF.

V and J are TRBV7-8 and TRBJ2-5; 7 bases align to TRBD1. Germline V gene data show CDR1 as SGHVS and CDR2 as FQNEAQ. With V trimmed by 2 bases and J by 4 bases, 4 bases remained unmatched. The CDR3 loop spans 14 amino acids. The CDR3 reads CASSLTTGSETQYF. CDR3 DNA sequence: TGTGCCAGCAGCTTAACGACAGGGTCAGAGACCCAGTACTTC.

This sequence joins TRBV2 and TRBJ2-2; D ambiguous. The CDR3 is made up of 13 amino acids. Trimming pared 7 bases from V and 6 bases from J, leaving 12 bases between. Germline values: CDR1 SNHLY, CDR2 FYNNEI. The DNA for the CDR3 is TGTGCCAGCAAGAGCAATGGTCCCGGGGAGCTGTTTTTT. Translated: CASKSNGPGELFF.

The CDR3 DNA sequence: TGTGCCAGCAGCTCCCCTCGGGATGGGGGGGCGCGGGGGTGGCTCCCTGAAGCTTTCTTT. Its translation is CASSSPRDGGARGWLPEAFF. This chain links TRBV7-6 with TRBJ1-1, with D possibly being TRBD1 (6 bases). This CDR3 region has 20 residues. V lost 4 bases and J lost 6, with 33 bases in between. Looked up from germline, CDR1 is SGHVS and CDR2 is FNYEAQ.

The chain is built from TRBV29-1 and TRBJ2-6; 12 bases fit TRBD1. The V gene end was trimmed by 7 bases and the J gene end by 2 bases; junction bases not matched to a gene: 6. Germline-derived CDR1 and CDR2 are SQVTM and ANQGSEA. This CDR3 is built from 16 residues. CDR3 nucleotides: TGCAGCGCCCCGGGACAGGGGGCGCCTGGGGCCAACGTCCTGACTTTC. It codes for CSAPGQGAPGANVLTF.

The rearrangement joins TRBV7-2 to TRBJ1-1; 8 bases fit TRBD1. The CDR3 runs to 13 residues. V was clipped by 4 bases and J by 7 bases; unmatched bases: 5. Germline CDR1 reads SGHTA; CDR2 reads FQGNSA. CDR3 sequence reads: CASSSHRGGEAFF. For the CDR3, the DNA is TGTGCCAGCAGCTCTCACAGGGGGGGTGAAGCTTTCTTT.

CDR3 region: CASSQSFSGWPYEQYF. DNA for the CDR3: TGCGCCAGCAGCCAAAGCTTTAGCGGGTGGCCCTACGAGCAGTACTTC. The V and J genes are TRBV4-3 and TRBJ2-7, with TRBD2 matching 7 bases. V was pared by 2 bases and J by 2 bases, with 9 bases of the junction left unmatched. CDR1 LGHNA and CDR2 YSLEER come from the germline V gene. CDR3 length equals 16 residues.

This clone was found a few times. This sequence joins TRBV6-5 and TRBJ1-4; D might be TRBD1 (5 bases). V dropped 5 bases and J dropped 3 bases, with 10 bases sitting between them. From germline, CDR1 is MNHEY and CDR2 SVGAGI. CDR3 size: 14 residues. The CDR3 sequence is CASSPRVANEKLFF. The CDR3 DNA is TGTGCCAGCAGTCCCAGGGTGGCTAATGAAAAACTGTTTTTT.

The rearrangement uses TRBV19 and TRBJ1-1, with 9 bases that match TRBD1. J gave up 5 bases and V 9 bases, and 7 bases lay outside the gene matches. This CDR3 is 13 amino acids long. The germline CDR1 and CDR2 sequences are LNHDA and SQIVND (reference sequence). The CDR3 DNA reads TGTGCCAGCCTGGACAGGGGCGGAACTGAAGCTTTCTTT. This sequence encodes CASLDRGGTEAFF.

The gene calls are TRBV7-2 and TRBJ2-7; no clear D. The V gene lost 0 bases and the J gene lost 6 bases, with 12 bases spanning the gap. This CDR3 contains 14 residues. The V gene's germline CDR1 is SGHTA and CDR2 FQGNSA. Written as DNA, the CDR3 is TGTGCCAGCAGCTTAGCGCTGGGCAATCTCGAGCAGTACTTC. This gives the protein CASSLALGNLEQYF.

This rearrangement joins TRBV28 to TRBJ2-7; 9 nucleotides line up with TRBD2. The germline gives CDR1 MDHEN, CDR2 SYDVKM. After removal of 2 bases from V and 7 bases from J, the junction contained 6 bases not matched to a gene. The CDR3 sequence is 14 residues long. In DNA form, the CDR3 reads TGTGCCAGCAGTTTAAGCGGGAGGCTGGGGGAGCAGTACTTC. Translation gives CASSLSGRLGEQYF.

This rearrangement joins TRBV7-2 to TRBJ1-1, with D unclear. V shed 1 base and J shed 0 bases, with 6 bases lying between them. This CDR3 is 14 amino acids long. The V gene's germline CDR1 is SGHTA and CDR2 FQGNSA. CDR3 sequence reads: CASSLGGLNTEAFF. The CDR3 nucleotides read TGTGCCAGCAGCTTAGGAGGGCTGAACACTGAAGCTTTCTTT.

J is TRBJ2-7 and V is TRBV4-1, with 11 positions matching TRBD1. Germline V gene data show CDR1 as MGHRA and CDR2 as YSYEKL. After removal of 0 bases from V and 7 bases from J, the junction contained 8 bases not matched to a gene. CDR3 length equals 16 residues. The CDR3 is CASSQDRGTGGYEQYF. CDR3 nucleotides: TGCGCCAGCAGCCAAGATCGAGGGACAGGGGGATATGAGCAGTACTTC.

The count of this clone is one. V usage is TRBV10-3 and J usage is TRBJ1-1, with 9 positions matching TRBD1. The V and J ends lost 2 bases and 8 bases, in that order; junction bases with no gene match: 3. Germline CDR1 and CDR2: ENHRY and SYGVKD. The CDR3 extends over 13 amino acids. The CDR3 DNA sequence: TGTGCCATCAGTGAGGGGACAGGGTCAGAAGCTTTCTTT. This gives the protein CAISEGTGSEAFF.

The chain joins TRBV30 to TRBJ2-5; no clear D. V was clipped by 0 bases and J by 1 base, with 9 bases between them. CDR3 length: 14 residues. CDR1 is GTSNPN and CDR2 is SVGIG in the germline V gene (reference sequence). The CDR3 here is CAWSVRRFQETQYF. The CDR3 bases are TGTGCCTGGAGTGTACGGCGGTTCCAAGAGACCCAGTACTTC.